The 18 T cell receptor beta chains reported below all come from one sample, sequenced in a study of molecular identifiers for immune sequencing clone quantification. TCRdb re-derived calls from the PCR reads in MiXCR, one entry per CDR3 protein. Here the sample spans just under 650,000 distinct CDR3 sequences, just under 20% being singletons. The sequenced material came from naive CD8+ T cells from blood, with Jurkat cell RNA spiked in. Sample subset: FACS-sorted CD8+CD4-CCR7+CD45RA+ naive T cells. The receptors originated from a human donor in good health. Some libraries in this study had Jurkat cell RNA spiked in.

This clonotype came up many times. V usage is TRBV10-3 and J usage is TRBJ1-5, with D unresolved. The CDR3 runs 15 residues. V shed 2 bases and J shed 5 bases, with 13 bases lying between them. Germline lookup yields CDR1 ENHRY and CDR2 SYGVKD. Here the CDR3 reads CAISEADGGYQPQHF. CDR3 nucleotide sequence: TGTGCCATCAGTGAGGCAGACGGAGGGTATCAGCCCCAGCATTTT.

This clonotype is a singleton in its sample. A much larger clone sits a single nucleotide away, making a read error possible. The chain employs TRBV30 and TRBJ2-5; 8 bases are a match to TRBD2. The germline V gene has CDR1 GTSNPN and CDR2 SVGIG (reference sequence). CDR3 length: 13 residues. The DNA of the CDR3 is TGTGCCTGGAATAGCGGGGCAGATGAGACCCGGTACTTC. Its translation: CAWNSGADETRYF.

This clonotype showed up many times. The chain has TRBV3-1 and TRBJ2-1, with D maybe TRBD2 (6 bases). The CDR3 extends over 15 amino acids. The V gene lost 4 bases and the J gene lost 9 bases, with 19 bases spanning the gap. CDR1 and CDR2 (germline): LGHDT, YNNKEL (reference sequence). CDR3 sequence: CASSPRGKGMGEQFF. In nucleotides, the CDR3 is TGTGCCAGCAGCCCCCGCGGGAAGGGGATGGGTGAGCAGTTCTTC.

This clonotype was seen a few times. The chain links TRBV6-1 to TRBJ1-1; D remains unclear. This CDR3 is 15 amino acids long. The ends were cut back, 2 bases at V and 1 base at J, with 11 bases in the middle. Germline V gives CDR1 MNHNS, CDR2 SASEGT. The CDR3 DNA is TGTGCCAGCAGTGAATCCTTTGGGGAGAACACTGAAGCTTTCTTT. This translates into CASSESFGENTEAFF.

Many counts were recorded for this clonotype. This chain connects TRBV4-1 to TRBJ1-1, with D tentatively TRBD1 (6 bases). The CDR3 totals 14 residues. Germline CDR1 and CDR2: MGHRA and YSYEKL. The V gene lost 0 bases and the J gene lost 6 bases, with 11 bases spanning the gap. The chain's CDR3 is CASSQEDSRAEAFF. Written as DNA, the CDR3 is TGCGCCAGCAGCCAAGAGGACAGCCGGGCTGAAGCTTTCTTT.

This clonotype was observed a few times. The chain uses TRBV11-2 and TRBJ1-1; TRBD1 aligns across 8 bases. Germline CDR1 and CDR2: SGHAT and FQNNGV. With V trimmed by 8 bases and J by 0 bases, 11 bases remained unmatched. The CDR3 length is 16 residues. The CDR3 sequence: CASGEGTGLMNTEAFF. The CDR3 nucleotides read TGTGCCAGCGGGGAAGGGACAGGACTCATGAACACTGAAGCTTTCTTT. Drawing the rest from reference TRBV11-2 and TRBJ1-1, the complete variable domain is EAGVAQSPRYKIIEKRQSVAFWCNPISGHATLYWYQQILGQGPKLLIQFQNNGVVDDSQLPKDRFSAERLKGVDSTLKIQPAKLEDSAVYLCASGEGTGLMNTEAFFGQGTRLTVV.

This clonotype was counted many times. This sequence joins TRBV12-3 or TRBV12-4 and TRBJ1-1, with 8 bases matching TRBD1. Trimming at V came to 6 bases and at J to 0 bases, leaving 6 bases not matched to a gene. This CDR3 has 15 amino acids. This CDR3 reads CASSPRDRLNTEAFF. For the CDR3, the DNA is TGTGCCAGCAGCCCACGGGACAGGCTGAACACTGAAGCTTTCTTT.

To note about this clonotype: A much larger clone is a single base away; this may be a read error. The chain recombines TRBV20-1 with TRBJ1-2, with D possibly matching TRBD1 (6 bases). V was pared by 5 bases and J by 4 bases, with 17 bases between. The CDR3 is made up of 14 amino acids. Per the germline V gene, CDR1 is DFQATT and CDR2 is SNEGSKA (reference sequence). CDR3 DNA: TGCAGTGCTCGTGACAGGAGTTTTGGCTATGGCTACACCTTC. Protein: CSARDRSFGYGYTF.

This clonotype was detected only a few times. A much larger clone lies a single base off, so this may be a read error. The rearrangement links TRBV29-1 to TRBJ1-3; 7 nucleotides match TRBD1. V shed 7 bases, J shed 4 bases, and the junction held 10 bases outside the gene matches. The CDR3 totals 14 residues. Germline V gene data show CDR1 as SQVTM and CDR2 as ANQGSEA. The DNA of the CDR3 is TGCAGCGCTGATCAAACAGGGGACGGAAACACCATATATTTT. Residues: CSADQTGDGNTIYF.

This clonotype was seen repeatedly, ten times or more. The chain combines TRBV28 with TRBJ2-3, with no clear D. The CDR3 length is 16 residues. V dropped 0 bases and J dropped 8 bases, with 18 bases sitting between them. Germline assignment: CDR1 MDHEN and CDR2 SYDVKM. The CDR3 DNA sequence: TGTGCCAGCAGTTTATGGCAAACGGGCCCGGTTGTTACGCAGTATTTT. Residues: CASSLWQTGPVVTQYF.

This clonotype was recorded at least ten times. This chain joins TRBV20-1 and TRBJ2-7; maybe TRBD2 (6 bases). Trimming pared 4 bases from V and 0 bases from J, leaving 10 bases between. The length of the CDR3 is 13 residues. Germline V gene data show CDR1 as DFQATT and CDR2 as SNEGSKA (reference sequence). The CDR3 region is CSATGASSYEQYF. The CDR3 nucleotides are TGCAGTGCTACGGGAGCAAGCTCCTACGAGCAGTACTTC.

This clonotype was found once. Possible read error: a much larger clone is one base away. The CDR3 ends on some other residue instead of the conserved phenylalanine or tryptophan, so this is likely a read error. This chain links TRBV19 with TRBJ2-7, with D unclear. The CDR3 length is 14 residues. Trimming removed 6 bases from V and 2 bases from J, with 14 bases in between. The germline CDR1 and CDR2 sequences are LNHDA and SQIVND (reference sequence). CDR3 residues: CASRAWTDAYEQYL. CDR3 nucleotides: TGTGCCAGTAGAGCGTGGACGGACGCCTACGAGCAGTACCTC.

This chain joins TRBV11-2 and TRBJ2-7; tentatively, D is TRBD1 (5 bases). Germline loops: CDR1 SGHAT, CDR2 FQNNGV. V was shortened by 1 base and J by 1 base, with 11 bases between the two germline ends. There are 15 residues in the CDR3. CDR3 nucleotides: TGTGCCAGCAGCTTAGGGATGGGGCTTTCCTACGAGCAGTACTTC. The encoded protein is CASSLGMGLSYEQYF. Full variable domain (remainder filled in from reference TRBV11-2 and TRBJ2-7): EAGVAQSPRYKIIEKRQSVAFWCNPISGHATLYWYQQILGQGPKLLIQFQNNGVVDDSQLPKDRFSAERLKGVDSTLKIQPAKLEDSAVYLCASSLGMGLSYEQYFGPGTRLTVT.

To note about this clonotype: The CDR3 carries no conserved terminal phenylalanine or tryptophan, so it likely arises from a read error. This chain uses TRBV14 with TRBJ2-7, with D hard to call. The CDR3 loop spans 14 amino acids. The ends were cut back, 0 bases at V and 5 bases at J, with 11 bases in the middle. Germline-derived CDR1 and CDR2 are SGHDN and FVKESK. The CDR3 coding sequence is TGTGCCAGCAGCCAAGATTTTTACCCACACGAGCAGTACCTC. Its protein is CASSQDFYPHEQYL.

This clonotype showed up many times. The chain is built from TRBV6-5 and TRBJ2-2; D possibly uses TRBD1 or TRBD2 (5 bases each). The germline gives CDR1 MNHEY, CDR2 SVGAGI. Trimming pared 0 bases from V and 0 bases from J, leaving 5 bases between. The CDR3 spans 15 residues. The CDR3 nucleotides are TGTGCCAGCAGTTACTCGGGGGCGAACACCGGGGAGCTGTTTTTT. Amino acids: CASSYSGANTGELFF.

In this sample, this clonotype turned up a few times. This chain joins TRBV11-2 and TRBJ1-1; possibly TRBD1 for D (6 bases). This CDR3 has 14 amino acids. Per germline, CDR1 SGHAT and CDR2 FQNNGV. Trimming took off 8 bases at V and 4 bases at J, with 17 bases between the two ends. In nucleotides, the CDR3 is TGTGCCAGCTTACTGGGGGGGGCGCCCACTGAAGCTTTCTTT. Its protein is CASLLGGAPTEAFF.

This clonotype has a count of ten or more. The gene calls are TRBV20-1 and TRBJ2-1, with 11 bases aligning to TRBD2. This CDR3 has 16 amino acids. Trimming at V came to 6 bases and at J to 6 bases, leaving 13 bases not matched to a gene. Germline CDR1 and CDR2: DFQATT and SNEGSKA (reference sequence). The CDR3 DNA reads TGCAGTGCCATCAAGGGTAGCGGGAGGGTAGCCAATGAGCAGTTCTTC. Its translation: CSAIKGSGRVANEQFF.

This clonotype was observed a handful of times. The CDR3 DNA sequence: TGTGCCAGCAGCAAACAGGGCCCCGAAGCTTTCTTT. It codes for CASSKQGPEAFF. This chain connects TRBV7-9 to TRBJ1-1; D might be TRBD1 (6 bases). The CDR3 is made up of 12 amino acids. Germline V gene data show CDR1 as SEHNR and CDR2 as FQNEAQ (reference sequence). Trimming pared 5 bases from V and 8 bases from J, leaving 12 bases between.